This TCR beta chain was obtained from a study of OX40 agonist ivuxolimab in advanced cancers. Background on the study: Dosing consisted of intravenous ivuxolimab at 0.01 to 10 mg/kg every 2 weeks. The group had a mean age of 60 years, ranged from about 23 to 85, and was 82.7% male. General observations from the study: CD8+ T cells were the subset that, on average, had more expanded clones than CD4+.

Peripheral blood came from all dose cohorts at three timepoints. Assay used: immunoSEQ multiplex PCR; TCRdb lists only in-frame clones, some missing. The data show 50,000 to 75,000 clones, with 75% to 90% seen just once and under 2.5% held by the top ten. As regards this clone: Its antigen is still unknown.

Trimming pared 4 bases from V and 2 bases from J, leaving 11 bases between. The CDR3 runs 14 residues. Germline V lookup: CDR1 SGHNT, CDR2 YYREEE (reference sequence). This chain connects TRBV5-4 to TRBJ2-3; D may be TRBD1 or TRBD2 (5 bases each). This TCR was sampled from an adult with an advanced solid tumor such as melanoma, head and neck, liver or kidney cancer. The starting material was CD4+ or CD8+ T cells sorted from blood, obtained in a trial of the OX40 agonist ivuxolimab. This CDR3 reads CASSPGTFTDTQYF. DNA of the CDR3: TGTGCCAGCAGCCCTGGGACGTTCACAGATACGCAGTATTTT. Together with reference TRBV5-4 and TRBJ2-3, the CDR3 gives the full variable domain: ETGVTQSPTHLIKTRGQQVTLRCSSQSGHNTVSWYQQALGQGPQFIFQYYREEENGRGNFPPRFSGLQFPNYSSELNVNALELDDSALYLCASSPGTFTDTQYFGPGTRLTVL.